This entry lists 8 T cell receptor beta chains sequenced from one sample in a study of shared clonotypes between healthy human individuals. Selected positively for CCR7 and CD45RO-negative, naive CD8 cells excluded terminally differentiated effector memory CD45RA+ cells. Only in-frame clones appear in the TCRdb table, and some are missing; sequencing was by immunoSEQ multiplex PCR. The repertoire holds over 2 million clones, around 96% seen once, with 1.1% in the top ten. The specimen was naive CD8+ T cells sorted from blood. The source of these receptors is a man between 18 and 29 years old in good health.

The chain recombines TRBV10-2 with TRBJ2-5; tentatively, D is TRBD2 (5 bases). The CDR3 contains 15 residues. V was shortened by 0 bases and J by 5 bases, with 13 bases between the two germline ends. Germline CDR1 reads WSHSY; CDR2 reads SAAADI. The CDR3 region has the DNA TGCGCCAGCAGTGAGTCGGCTAGCTGGTTGGAGACCCAGTACTTC. It is translated as CASSESASWLETQYF.

The chain carries TRBV28 and TRBJ2-2; no reliable D call. CDR3 length: 14 amino acids. Germline V gene sequence: CDR1 MDHEN, CDR2 SYDVKM. V lost 5 bases and J lost 6, with 13 bases in between. CDR3 sequence (DNA): TGTGCCAGCAGTCCCTCCGATACGGCCGGGGAGCTGTTTTTT. The encoded protein is CASSPSDTAGELFF.

The chain couples TRBV2 to TRBJ2-5; D is unclear. CDR1 is SNHLY and CDR2 is FYNNEI in the germline V gene. CDR3 length: 14 amino acids. The V gene lost 3 bases and the J gene lost 0 bases, with 8 bases spanning the gap. The CDR3 coding sequence is TGTGCCAGCAGTGACTTTCAGGACCAAGAGACCCAGTACTTC. Protein product: CASSDFQDQETQYF.

About this clone itself: At the DNA level, this CDR3 is encoded by other sequences in the same sample as well. V and J are TRBV5-1 and TRBJ2-7; D not certain. V was trimmed by 0 bases and J by 3 bases, leaving 7 bases between them. CDR3 length: 13 amino acids. Germline V gene sequence: CDR1 SGHRS, CDR2 YFSETQ. The CDR3 coding sequence is TGCGCCAGCAGCTTGGAAAGAAACTACGAGCAGTACTTC. Its translation: CASSLERNYEQYF.

As to this clone: Within the sample, other DNA sequences also encode this same CDR3. This chain links TRBV14 with TRBJ2-7; TRBD1 is a possible D gene (6 bases). Trimming removed 1 base at V and 3 bases at J, with 7 bases between. Germline V gene sequence: CDR1 SGHDN, CDR2 FVKESK. This CDR3 region has 13 residues. The DNA of the CDR3 is TGTGCCAGCAGCCAAGTCAGGGGCTACGAGCAGTACTTC. This encodes CASSQVRGYEQYF.

The chain carries TRBV9 and TRBJ2-7; 12 bases fit TRBD2. The germline V gene has CDR1 SGDLS and CDR2 YYNGEE. The V segment lost 4 bases and the J segment 2 bases; nucleotides outside the gene matches: 7. This CDR3 comprises 16 residues. The CDR3 sequence: CASSLGTSGYTYEQYF. CDR3 DNA sequence: TGTGCCAGCAGCTTAGGGACTAGCGGGTACACCTACGAGCAGTACTTC.

A word on this clone: The sample contains more than one DNA sequence encoding this CDR3. The chain couples TRBV7-9 to TRBJ2-1; 9 bases map to TRBD2. The CDR3 runs to 14 residues. The germline V gene encodes CDR1 SEHNR and CDR2 FQNEAQ (reference sequence). V shed 3 bases, J shed 4 bases, and the junction held 1 base outside the gene matches. CDR3 loop: CASSFLAGYNEQFF. CDR3 in DNA: TGTGCCAGCAGCTTCCTAGCGGGATACAATGAGCAGTTCTTC. Full variable domain (outside the CDR3, taken from reference TRBV7-9 and TRBJ2-1): DTGVSQNPRHKITKRGQNVTFRCDPISEHNRLYWYRQTLGQGPEFLTYFQNEAQLEKSRLLSDRFSAERPKGSFSTLEIQRTEQGDSAMYLCASSFLAGYNEQFFGPGTRLTVL.

The chain carries TRBV19 and TRBJ2-2; D gene ambiguous. Germline values: CDR1 LNHDA, CDR2 SQIVND (reference sequence). Trimming left V 3 bases short and J 6 bases short, with 11 bases between. CDR3 length equals 14 residues. CDR3 residues: CASSMGSNPGELFF. CDR3 nucleotides: TGTGCCAGTAGTATGGGATCAAATCCCGGGGAGCTGTTTTTT.